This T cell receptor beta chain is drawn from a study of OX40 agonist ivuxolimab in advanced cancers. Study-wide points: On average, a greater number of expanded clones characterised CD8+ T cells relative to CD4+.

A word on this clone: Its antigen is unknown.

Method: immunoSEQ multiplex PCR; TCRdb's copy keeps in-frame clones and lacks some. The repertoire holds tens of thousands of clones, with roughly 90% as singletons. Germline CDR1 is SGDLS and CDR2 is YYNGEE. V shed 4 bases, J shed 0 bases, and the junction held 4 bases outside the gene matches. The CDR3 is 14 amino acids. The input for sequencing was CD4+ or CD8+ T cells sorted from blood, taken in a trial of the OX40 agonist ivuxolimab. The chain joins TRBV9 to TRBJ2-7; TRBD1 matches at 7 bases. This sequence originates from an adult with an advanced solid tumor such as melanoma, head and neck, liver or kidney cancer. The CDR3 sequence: CASSIQGNSYEQYF. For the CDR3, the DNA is TGTGCCAGCAGCATACAGGGGAACTCCTACGAGCAGTACTTC.